The rows below give T cell receptor beta chains drawn from one sample of a study of blood T cell repertoires in COVID-19. Produced via immunoSEQ multiplex PCR; TCRdb's table is partial and in-frame only. The data show approximately 250,000 clones, roughly 86% seen once. Material for sequencing was peripheral blood. Receptor source: a woman in her sixties or seventies with COVID-19, enrolled during active disease. Both conserved end residues are trimmed from each CDR3.

j_call v_call cdr3_aa
TRBJ2-5 TRBV5-1 ASSLGVTSGIETQY
TRBJ2-2 TRBV19 ASRIQADTGELF
TRBJ1-1 TRBV19 ASSINAKNTEAF
TRBJ2-5 TRBV24-1 ATHTQMGETQY
TRBJ1-3 TRBV5-1 ASSLGTGSPGNTIY
TRBJ1-4 TRBV5-6 ASSLAGTAVNEKLF
TRBJ2-3 TRBV29-1 SVFRGGADTQY
TRBJ1-1 TRBV24-1 ATSDYSNTEAF
TRBJ2-2 TRBV4-3 ASSRRLGGTGGTGELF
TRBJ2-7 TRBV9 ASSATGLAGDEQY
TRBJ2-1 TRBV6-5 ASRESSYNEQF
TRBJ2-1 TRBV10-1 ASSDPGQYNEQF
TRBJ2-7 TRBV10-3 ATGTDLYEQY
TRBJ1-3 TRBV9 ASSVSSGNTIY
TRBJ1-4 TRBV3-1/TRBV3-2 ASSQQGGDEKLF
TRBJ1-5 TRBV6-5 ASRLQTGNQPQH
TRBJ2-5 TRBV11-2 ASSLVSLLGGQETQY
TRBJ1-6 TRBV30 AWSVDSRLH
TRBJ1-6 TRBV7-9 ASSHSTGGYVRNSPLH
TRBJ1-5 TRBV19 ASSGQHNQPQH
TRBJ2-1 TRBV24-1 ATSERGSSYNEQF
TRBJ2-2 TRBV3-1/TRBV3-2 ASSGEAGELF
TRBJ2-7 TRBV4-2 ASSRTDRVHEQY
TRBJ2-3 TRBV11-1 ASSRRGGGSTDTQY
TRBJ1-1 TRBV5-1 ASSNGDRENTEAF
TRBJ1-1 TRBV28 ASSPGTGRITEAF
TRBJ1-4 TRBV7-2 ASSFGANEKLF
TRBJ1-5 TRBV6-6 ASSAPGGPNQPQH
TRBJ1-2 TRBV18 ASSPFGRDYGYT
TRBJ2-7 TRBV21-1 ASSKRDTYEQY
TRBJ2-1 TRBV11-2 ASSPWTSGGNEQF
TRBJ2-7 TRBV15 ATSRVSGQAYEQY
TRBJ2-3 TRBV6-2/TRBV6-3 ASSFLAGGPSWTDTQY
TRBJ1-1 TRBV28 APNWTGDGGSEAF
TRBJ2-1 TRBV29-1 SVLSGSNANEQF
TRBJ1-5 TRBV19 ASSTTGRRQPQH
TRBJ2-7 TRBV5-1 ASSFRGYEQY
TRBJ1-6 TRBV19 ASSSLSGVGNSPLH
TRBJ2-1 TRBV30 AWEYYNEQF
TRBJ2-7 TRBV6-6 ASSLDYPVYEQY
TRBJ2-1 TRBV7-2 ASSPDRGPYNEQF
TRBJ1-1 TRBV5-4 ASSPQTGPKPEAF
TRBJ2-7 TRBV19 ATGNQGYEQY
TRBJ2-3 TRBV15 ATSRLRESTDTQY